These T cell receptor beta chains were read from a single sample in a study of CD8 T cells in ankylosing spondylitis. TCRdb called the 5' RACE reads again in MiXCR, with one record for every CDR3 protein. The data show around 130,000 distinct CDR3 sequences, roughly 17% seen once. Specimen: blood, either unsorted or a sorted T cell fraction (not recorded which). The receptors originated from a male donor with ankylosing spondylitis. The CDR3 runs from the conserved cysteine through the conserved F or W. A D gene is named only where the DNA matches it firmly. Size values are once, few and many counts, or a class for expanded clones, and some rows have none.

CDR3: CASSLIQGPVNEQFF
DNA: TGTGCCAGCAGCTTAATACAGGGTCCCGTCAATGAGCAGTTCTTC
size: few
D: -
V: TRBV7-3
J: TRBJ2-1

CDR3: CASLPPDKETQYF
DNA: TGTGCCAGCCTACCTCCGGACAAAGAGACCCAGTACTTC
size: few
D: -
V: TRBV7-9
J: TRBJ2-5

CDR3: CASTLSGSEQYF
DNA: TGTGCCAGCACTCTATCTGGGTCCGAGCAGTACTTC
size: -
D: -
V: TRBV7-9
J: TRBJ2-7

CDR3: CASNTQGLHQETQYF
DNA: TGTGCCAGCAATACACAGGGCCTACATCAAGAGACCCAGTACTTC
size: few
D: -
V: TRBV9
J: TRBJ2-5

CDR3: CASAEPSGANVLTF
DNA: TGTGCCAGTGCAGAACCCTCTGGGGCCAACGTCCTGACTTTC
size: -
D: -
V: TRBV19
J: TRBJ2-6

CDR3: CASSSPGDEKLFF
DNA: TGTGCCAGCAGTTCCCCGGGAGATGAAAAACTGTTTTTT
size: few
D: -
V: TRBV12-3/TRBV12-4
J: TRBJ1-4

CDR3: CASTPGQYTGELFF
DNA: TGTGCCAGCACCCCGGGACAGTATACCGGGGAGCTGTTTTTT
size: few
D: TRBD1
V: TRBV25-1
J: TRBJ2-2

CDR3: CASSAGATLTDTQYF
DNA: TGTGCCAGCAGTGCCGGGGCCACCCTCACAGATACGCAGTATTTT
size: few
D: -
V: TRBV25-1
J: TRBJ2-3

CDR3: CASSPGLLYNEQFF
DNA: TGTGCCAGCAGTCCGGGACTATTATACAATGAGCAGTTCTTC
size: few
D: TRBD2
V: TRBV12-3/TRBV12-4
J: TRBJ2-1

CDR3: CASSEGNGYTF
DNA: TGTGCCAGCAGTGAAGGGAATGGCTACACCTTC
size: -
D: -
V: TRBV6-1
J: TRBJ1-2

CDR3: CASSVQGAPNEKLFF
DNA: TGTGCCAGCAGTGTCCAGGGGGCTCCTAATGAAAAACTGTTTTTT
size: -
D: TRBD1
V: TRBV6-4
J: TRBJ1-4

CDR3: CASSPPQGIDEKLFF
DNA: TGTGCCAGCAGTCCCCCCCAGGGTATAGATGAAAAACTGTTTTTT
size: -
D: -
V: TRBV28
J: TRBJ1-4

CDR3: CASSLSYEVVNEKLFF
DNA: TGTGCCAGCAGTTTATCGTACGAGGTAGTGAATGAAAAACTGTTTTTT
size: -
D: -
V: TRBV27
J: TRBJ1-4

CDR3: CASSQEGLAGLTDTQYF
DNA: TGCGCCAGCAGCCAAGAGGGACTAGCGGGCCTCACAGATACGCAGTATTTT
size: -
D: TRBD2
V: TRBV5-1
J: TRBJ2-3

CDR3: CASSSIGETQYF
DNA: TGTGCCAGCAGCTCAATAGGCGAGACCCAGTACTTC
size: -
D: -
V: TRBV11-2
J: TRBJ2-5

CDR3: CASSLERGTSYEQYF
DNA: TGCGCCAGCAGCTTGGAGCGGGGGACGTCCTACGAGCAGTACTTC
size: -
D: TRBD2
V: TRBV5-1
J: TRBJ2-7

CDR3: CASIGDPGTDTGELFF
DNA: TGTGCCAGCATTGGGGACCCCGGCACTGACACCGGGGAGCTGTTTTTT
size: -
D: -
V: TRBV2
J: TRBJ2-2